This T cell receptor beta chain was identified during a study of cytomegalovirus exposure and HLA in healthy donors. From germline, CDR1 is LNHDA and CDR2 SQIVND (reference sequence). J lost 6 bases, V lost 8 bases, and 9 bases had no gene match. The CDR3 totals 13 residues. On this clone itself: What it binds is unknown.

General study findings and limits: V- and J-gene trimming of TCR beta was linked (in a later analysis) to a missense DCLRE1C variant. It was shown in a later analysis that HLA-associated TCR beta chains were more clonally expanded than other, equally common chains. CMV serostatus stood as the only immune exposure information on hand. Specificity for CMV antigens was confirmed in vitro for three of the CMV-associated chains.

Primers: 60 Vbeta forward and 13 Jbeta reverse. Using immunoSEQ multiplex PCR, the repertoire was profiled, and TCRdb retains in-frame clones only, with some absent. The data contain approximately 150,000 clones, approximately 77% of them seen just once; the ten biggest clones take up less than 3%. Source material: PBMCs. The J gene is TRBJ2-7, the V gene TRBV19, with 8 bases lining up with TRBD2. This clonotype was obtained from a female donor in good health and CMV-seronegative. The CDR3 spells CASAAGDSSEQYF. The CDR3 DNA follows: TGTGCCAGTGCAGCGGGAGATTCATCCGAGCAGTACTTC.